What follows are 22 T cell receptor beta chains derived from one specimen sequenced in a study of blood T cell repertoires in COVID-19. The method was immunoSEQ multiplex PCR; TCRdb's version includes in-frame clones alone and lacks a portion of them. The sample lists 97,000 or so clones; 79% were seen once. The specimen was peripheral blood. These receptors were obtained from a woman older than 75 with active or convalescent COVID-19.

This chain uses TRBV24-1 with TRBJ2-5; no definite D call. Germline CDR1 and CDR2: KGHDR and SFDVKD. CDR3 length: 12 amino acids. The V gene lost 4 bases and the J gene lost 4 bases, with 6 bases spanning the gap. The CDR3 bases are TGTGCCACCAGTGAATCTATAGAGACCCAGTACTTC. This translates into CATSESIETQYF.

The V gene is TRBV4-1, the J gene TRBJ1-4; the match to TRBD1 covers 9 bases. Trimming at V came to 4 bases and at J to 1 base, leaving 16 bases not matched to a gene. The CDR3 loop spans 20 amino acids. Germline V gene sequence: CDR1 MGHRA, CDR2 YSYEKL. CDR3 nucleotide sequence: TGCGCCAGCAGCCGGGAGTTGGGACAGGGAGGACGAAAAACTAATGAAAAACTGTTTTTT. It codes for CASSRELGQGGRKTNEKLFF.

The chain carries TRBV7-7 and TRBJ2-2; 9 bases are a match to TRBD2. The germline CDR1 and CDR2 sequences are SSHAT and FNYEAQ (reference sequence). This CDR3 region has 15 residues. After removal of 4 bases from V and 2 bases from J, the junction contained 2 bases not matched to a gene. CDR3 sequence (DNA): TGTGCCAGCAGCTCTAGCGGGACAAACACCGGGGAGCTGTTTTTT. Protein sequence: CASSSSGTNTGELFF.

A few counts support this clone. The CDR3 sequence is CAITRDTEAFF. The CDR3 nucleotides are TGTGCCATCACCAGGGACACTGAAGCTTTCTTT. The chain recombines TRBV10-3 with TRBJ1-1; a weak D match, TRBD1 (5 bases). Trimming took 7 bases from V and 3 from J, leaving 6 bases between them. Germline V lookup: CDR1 ENHRY, CDR2 SYGVKD. The CDR3 is made up of 11 amino acids.

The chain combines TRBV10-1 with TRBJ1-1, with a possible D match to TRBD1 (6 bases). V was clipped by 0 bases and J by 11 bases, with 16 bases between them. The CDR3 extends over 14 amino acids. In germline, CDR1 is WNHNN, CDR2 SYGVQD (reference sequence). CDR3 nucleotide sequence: TGCGCCAGCAGTGAGTCGGGACCTGACAGGACGGCTTTCTTT. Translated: CASSESGPDRTAFF.

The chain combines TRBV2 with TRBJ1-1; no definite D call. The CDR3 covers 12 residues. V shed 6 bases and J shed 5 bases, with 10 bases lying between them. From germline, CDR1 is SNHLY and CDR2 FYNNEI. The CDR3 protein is CASRLEDTEAFF. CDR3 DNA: TGTGCCAGCAGATTGGAGGATACTGAAGCTTTCTTT.

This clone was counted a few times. CDR3 region: CASSVGSSGRFAGELFF. CDR3 nucleotides: TGTGCCAGCAGCGTAGGCTCTAGCGGGAGGTTCGCCGGGGAGCTGTTTTTT. The chain employs TRBV9 and TRBJ2-2; the match to TRBD2 covers 11 bases. Germline V gene sequence: CDR1 SGDLS, CDR2 YYNGEE. J was trimmed by 6 bases and V by 0 bases; bases with no gene match: 7. The CDR3 extends over 17 amino acids.

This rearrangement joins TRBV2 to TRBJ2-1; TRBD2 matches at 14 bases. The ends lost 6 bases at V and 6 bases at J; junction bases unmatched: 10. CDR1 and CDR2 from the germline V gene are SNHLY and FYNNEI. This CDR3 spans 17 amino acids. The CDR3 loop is CASRMGLAGAFANEQFF. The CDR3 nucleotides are TGTGCCAGCAGGATGGGACTAGCGGGAGCGTTCGCCAATGAGCAGTTCTTC.

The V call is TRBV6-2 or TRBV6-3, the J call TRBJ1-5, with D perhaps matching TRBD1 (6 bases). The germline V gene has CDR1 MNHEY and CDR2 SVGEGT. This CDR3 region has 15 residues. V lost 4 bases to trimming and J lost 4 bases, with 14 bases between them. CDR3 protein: CASSSSWTENQPQHF. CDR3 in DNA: TGTGCCAGCAGTTCATCGTGGACAGAGAATCAGCCCCAGCATTTT.

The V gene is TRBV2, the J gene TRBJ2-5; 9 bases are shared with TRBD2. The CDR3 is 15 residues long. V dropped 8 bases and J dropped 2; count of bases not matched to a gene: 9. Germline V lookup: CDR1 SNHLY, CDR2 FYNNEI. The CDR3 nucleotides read TGTGCCAGCGGTATTAGCGGGAGAACTCAAGAGACCCAGTACTTC. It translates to CASGISGRTQETQYF. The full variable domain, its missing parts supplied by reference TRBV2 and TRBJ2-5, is EPEVTQTPSHQVTQMGQEVILRCVPISNHLYFYWYRQILGQKVEFLVSFYNNEISEKSEIFDDQFSVERPDGSNFTLKIRSTKLEDSAMYFCASGISGRTQETQYFGPGTRLLVL.

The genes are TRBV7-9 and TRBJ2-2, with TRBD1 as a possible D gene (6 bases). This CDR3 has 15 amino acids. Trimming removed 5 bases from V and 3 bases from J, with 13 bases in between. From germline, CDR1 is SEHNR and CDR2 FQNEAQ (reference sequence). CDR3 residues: CASSISEGDTGELFF. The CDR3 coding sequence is TGTGCCAGCAGCATCTCAGAGGGGGACACCGGGGAGCTGTTTTTT.

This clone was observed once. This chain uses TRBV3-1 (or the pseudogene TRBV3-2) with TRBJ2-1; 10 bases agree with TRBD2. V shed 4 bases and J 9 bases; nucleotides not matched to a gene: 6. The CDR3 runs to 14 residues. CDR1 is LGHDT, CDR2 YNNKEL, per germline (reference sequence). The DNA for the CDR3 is TGTGCCAGCAGCCTCCGGACTAGCGGCGGTGAGCAGTTCTTC. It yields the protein CASSLRTSGGEQFF.

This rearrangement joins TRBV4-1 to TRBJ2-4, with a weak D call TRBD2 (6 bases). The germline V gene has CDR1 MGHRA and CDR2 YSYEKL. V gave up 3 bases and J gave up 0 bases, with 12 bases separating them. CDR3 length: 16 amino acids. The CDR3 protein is CASSHLGGVAKNIQYF. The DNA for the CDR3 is TGCGCCAGCAGCCACCTGGGCGGGGTAGCCAAAAACATTCAGTACTTC.

CDR3 loop: CASSSLAGSYEQYF. DNA of the CDR3: TGTGCCAGCAGCTCCTTAGCGGGGTCCTACGAGCAGTACTTC. This chain links TRBV7-8 with TRBJ2-7; 8 bases agree with TRBD2. CDR1 SGHVS and CDR2 FQNEAQ come from the germline V gene. The CDR3 is 14 amino acids. The J segment lost 1 base and the V segment lost 4 bases, leaving 3 bases of the junction unmatched. The variable domain in full, completed from reference TRBV7-8 and TRBJ2-7, reads GAGVSQSPRYKVAKRGQDVALRCDPISGHVSLFWYQQALGQGPEFLTYFQNEAQLDKSGLPSDRFFAERPEGSVSTLKIQRTQQEDSAVYLCASSSLAGSYEQYFGPGTRLTVT.

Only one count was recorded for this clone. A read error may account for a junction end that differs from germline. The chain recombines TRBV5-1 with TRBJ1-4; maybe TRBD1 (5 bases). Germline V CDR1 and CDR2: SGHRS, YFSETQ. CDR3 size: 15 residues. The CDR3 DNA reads TGTGCCAGCAGCTTGGTACCAGGGCCTAATGAAAAACTGTTTTTT. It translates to CASSLVPGPNEKLFF.

The CDR3, as DNA: TGTGCCAGCAGCCCCAGGGTCGCTGAAGCTTTCTTT. This translates into CASSPRVAEAFF. V gene TRBV7-9 combines with J gene TRBJ1-1; D is possibly TRBD1 (5 bases). V dropped 5 bases and J dropped 6 bases, with 10 bases sitting between them. There are 12 residues in the CDR3. The germline CDR1 and CDR2 sequences are SEHNR and FQNEAQ (reference sequence).

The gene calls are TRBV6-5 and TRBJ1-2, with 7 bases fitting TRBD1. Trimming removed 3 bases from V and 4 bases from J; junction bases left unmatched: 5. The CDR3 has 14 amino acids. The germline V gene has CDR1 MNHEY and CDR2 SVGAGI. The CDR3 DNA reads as TGTGCCAGCAGTTATAAGACAGGGAGCTATGGCTACACCTTC. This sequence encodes CASSYKTGSYGYTF.

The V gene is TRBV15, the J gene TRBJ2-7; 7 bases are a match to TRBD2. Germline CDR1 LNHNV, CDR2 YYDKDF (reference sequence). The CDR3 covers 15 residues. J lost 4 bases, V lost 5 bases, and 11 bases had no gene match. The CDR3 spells CATSPFPGAGYEQYF. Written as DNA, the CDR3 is TGTGCCACCAGCCCTTTCCCGGGAGCGGGGTACGAGCAGTACTTC.

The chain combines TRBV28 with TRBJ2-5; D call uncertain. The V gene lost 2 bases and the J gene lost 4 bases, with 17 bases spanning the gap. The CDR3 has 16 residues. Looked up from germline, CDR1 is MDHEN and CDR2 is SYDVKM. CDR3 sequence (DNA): TGTGCCAGCAGTTTAACCGCTGGCAGGTTGGGAGAGACCCAGTACTTC. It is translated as CASSLTAGRLGETQYF. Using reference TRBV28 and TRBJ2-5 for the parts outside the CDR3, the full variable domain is DVKVTQSSRYLVKRTGEKVFLECVQDMDHENMFWYRQDPGLGLRLIYFSYDVKMKEKGDIPEGYSVSREKKERFSLILESASTNQTSMYLCASSLTAGRLGETQYFGPGTRLLVL.

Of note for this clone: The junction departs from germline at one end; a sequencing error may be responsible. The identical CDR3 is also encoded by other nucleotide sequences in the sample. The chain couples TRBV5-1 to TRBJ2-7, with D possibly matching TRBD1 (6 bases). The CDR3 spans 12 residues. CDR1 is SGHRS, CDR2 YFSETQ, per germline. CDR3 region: CASRGSSYEQYF. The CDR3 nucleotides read TGTGCCAGCAGGGGCTCCTCCTACGAGCAGTACTTC.

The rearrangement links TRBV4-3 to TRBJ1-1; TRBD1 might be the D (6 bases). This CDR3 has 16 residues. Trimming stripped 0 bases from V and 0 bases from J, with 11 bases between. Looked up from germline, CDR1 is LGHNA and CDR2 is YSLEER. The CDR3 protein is CASSQDFRGLNTEAFF. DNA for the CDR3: TGCGCCAGCAGCCAAGATTTCAGGGGCCTGAACACTGAAGCTTTCTTT.

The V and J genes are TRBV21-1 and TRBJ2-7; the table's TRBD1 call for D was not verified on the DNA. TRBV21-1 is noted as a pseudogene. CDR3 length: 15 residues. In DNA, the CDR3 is TGTGCCAGCAGCAGAGGGACAGGGACCATTTACGAGCAGTACTTC. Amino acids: CASSRGTGTIYEQYF.